Detailed here is one TCR beta chain. Its antigen is not yet known. No base-level quality is on record; no much larger clone is a single base apart. V lost 5 bases and J lost 1 base; the stretch between them is 32 bases long. The CDR3 has 20 amino acids, counting the end cysteine and phenylalanine. Only the CDR3 region is kept as DNA, spanning 60 bases read in frame from base 1. The germline V gene (reference sequence) sets CDR1 to GTSNPN and CDR2 to SVGIG. This sample stems from a study of cytomegalovirus exposure and HLA in healthy donors (dated by TCRdb to about 2017). For the wider study: An earlier analysis of roughly 500 of the donors reported 276 Gb of sequence data and about 120 million unique TCR beta sequences obtained from around 180 million T cells. The study profiled the T cell repertoires of approximately 700 subjects by immunosequencing and related them to cytomegalovirus serostatus. A handful of DR-DQ haplotypes were treated as single units for association and clustering because of strong linkage in the cohort. The genetic ancestry cluster associated with self-reported Caucasian donors included over 65% of the roughly 410 genotyped donors. The study was designed to test whether signatures of past pathogen exposure could be identified by cataloging public T cell receptors. Across some 400 genotyped donors of the cohort, an average of about 240,000 unique TCR beta nucleotide sequences per donor were sequenced, and 15% to 20% of those sequences were non-productive. An early release covering around 630 HLA-typed donors comprised 300 to 350 gigabases of sequencing data and approximately 80 million unique TCR sequences. Rather than using new phenotypic data, the later analysis identified candidate immune exposures from TCR beta sequences and from how often those sequences occurred across donors. To predict cytomegalovirus infection status, the study combined high-throughput TCR immunosequencing, statistical association of individual TCRs with disease status, and machine learning. A separate validation cohort of approximately 120 different subjects was used in addition to the approximately 700-subject first cohort. A later analysis re-analyzed previously published TCR beta repertoires from 666 donors and added high-resolution HLA genotyping to study TCR occurrence patterns. HLA typing included class I and class II loci at four-digit resolution. Every discovery cohort repertoire had been produced on one sequencing platform. An earlier analysis of 500 to 650 of the donors applied high-throughput TCR beta sequencing to assess whether each TCR beta V gene segment acted as functional or pseudogenic. Donor age, sex, ethnicity and CMV serostatus were compiled together with the repertoire data. Typing coverage varied by locus: roughly 629-630 donors for A, B, C, DRB1 and DQB1; more than 500 for DQA1; about 570 for DPA1; around 490 for DPB1. In a later genetic analysis, genome-wide SNP genotypes for about 55% of the roughly 670 donors were used, and that subset was treated as a discovery cohort. The paper as a whole reports these results and caveats: In an earlier analysis of some 500 of the donors, most TCR beta V segments were observed in productive rearrangements about 87% or about 30% of the time, broadly matching IMGT annotations. A cluster of highly shared sequence variants was judged likely to be a technical artifact of the sequencing pipeline. According to the authors, the approach could potentially be generalized to other disease states and immunological phenotypes. Specific HLA alleles were associated with 15,000 to 20,000 TCR beta sequences at a false discovery rate of 0.05 in a later analysis. Correlated functional status among segregating V segments might reflect linkage disequilibrium, but an unknown experimental factor could not be ruled out. Some IMGT-functional V segments, including TRBV6-2 and TRBV6-3, could not be told apart with the 87-base-pair reads, so those segments were excluded. Immune exposure information for the cohort was limited to CMV serostatus. In vitro tests confirmed that a few of the cytomegalovirus-associated TCR beta chains recognize cytomegalovirus antigens. According to a later analysis, TCR association rates differed among HLA loci, with DRB1 alleles showing the most associated TCRs and HLA-C alleles showing the fewest. A later analysis found that most CMV-associated TCR beta chains appeared HLA-restricted, with HLA associations seemingly driven largely by CMV exposure. In this cohort, only TCR beta chains were sequenced, and detectable features were limited by the absence of alpha or paired-chain data. According to a later analysis, parvovirus B19, influenza, CMV and Epstein-Barr virus appeared linked to several top co-occurrence clusters. A later genetic analysis associated a missense DCLRE1C variant with V-gene and J-gene trimming of TCR beta chains, and an independent cohort replicated the association. In a later genetic analysis, fewer N-insertions in productive TCRs were reported among donors in an Asian-associated ancestry cluster than the approximately 630-donor mean. Roughly uniform sequencing depth across donors was assumed in presence/absence analyses, although this assumption may not hold. A further reported finding was that TCR beta sequences accurately predicted the HLA-A and HLA-B alleles for most subjects in the first cohort. In a later analysis, HLA-associated TCR beta chains were found to be more clonally expanded and to have lower generation probabilities than equally common non-associated chains. Across donors, most TCR sequences were observed very rarely, whereas some public TCRs were present in many individuals. The classifier was reported to diagnose cytomegalovirus status with high specificity and sensitivity in both the original cohort and the validation cohort. Strong co-occurrence of HLA alleles, especially DR and DQ, made assigning TCR associations to individual alleles difficult. In the study, some 180 TCR beta chains were listed as associated with cytomegalovirus. About 15 rarely observed V segments, including chromosome 9 orphons, were excluded from the earlier analysis of some 590 of the donors because counts were too low. HLA typing was unavailable for some donors at each locus, so association tests used only the typed subset.

In total, approximately 690 healthy bone marrow donors made up the cohort. Cohort members were all nominally healthy when sampled, although unrecorded immune exposures were likely present. The donor was CMV seropositive and was included in the group of 250 to 300 seropositive cohort members. Every donor gave a peripheral blood sample, and the peripheral blood mononuclear cells from that sample were used for TCR beta sequencing. The Qiagen DNeasy Blood Extraction Kit was used to extract genomic DNA from the blood cell samples. The method behind the library was the immunoSEQ multiplex PCR assay. The multiplex PCR relied on a mix of 60 forward primers for TCR Vbeta segments and 13 reverse primers for TCR Jbeta segments. Amplification of the CDR3 region of rearranged TCR beta genes was performed with a multiplex PCR assay on genomic DNA. On the Illumina HiSeq System, the amplified TCR beta libraries were sequenced as 87-base-pair reads. The source study handled its data this way. A later analysis tallied around 80 million unique TCR beta chains across the 610 or so repertoires, and approximately 9.9 million of those chains were shared by two or more donors. To remove PCR and sequencing errors, raw reads were error-corrected and collapsed into unique sequences using a nearest-neighbor algorithm that merged closely related sequences. CDR3 sequences were aligned to IMGT reference sequences to assign V, D and J gene segments. For a sequence to be retained, a match of at least six nucleotides to both a V gene segment and a J gene segment was required. Rearrangements were classified as productive when the CDR3 lacked stop codons and remained in frame with V and J, and all other rearrangements were classified as non-productive. Following IMGT convention, CDR3 was defined as the stretch from the second conserved V-encoded cysteine to the conserved J-encoded phenylalanine. Sequences without an unambiguous match to a single V gene segment were excluded from the earlier analysis of about 640 of the donors. An earlier analysis of roughly 590 of the donors called V segments functional above 56.7% productive rearrangements and segregating when the between-donor standard deviation exceeded 5%. A statistical classification framework was developed to diagnose cytomegalovirus status using the catalog of TCR beta chain sequences. A later analysis assigned V and J genes by comparing TCR nucleotide sequences with IMGT/GENE-DB human TR gene sequences. Using the TCRdist pipeline, a later analysis assigned CDR3 sequences along with most-parsimonious VDJ recombination scenarios. In a later analysis, every TCR beta chain was defined by the combination of its CDR3 amino acid sequence and its V-gene family, and reads without a unique V-gene family were dropped. A later analysis removed 592 highly shared, low-generation-probability nucleotide sequences to deal with suspected cross-contamination and a sequencing artifact. A later analysis calculated a clonal expansion index for each public chain from normalized within-repertoire ranks of inferred template counts. Generation probabilities in a later analysis came from a VDJ recombination model fitted to out-of-frame rearrangements, and those results were checked against IGoR. In a later analysis, TCR-TCR, TCR-HLA and TCR-CMV co-occurrence was scored with hypergeometric tests, and a repertoire-size bias correction was applied to TCR pairs. A later analysis estimated false discovery rates by permuting HLA or CMV assignments 20 times. In a later analysis, co-occurring TCRs were grouped using DBSCAN, and TCRdist sequence similarity was added for clustering within HLA-allele-positive subsets. For co-occurrence clustering, repertoires with fewer than 30,000 or more than 120,000 public chains were excluded, along with about five repertoires with anomalous nucleotide sharing. Sourced from immuneACCESS, this table was stored by TCRdb with only in-frame sequences that have V and J called. A share of the clones is absent; for the studies checked, an unresolved V gene accounts for under half, and the remainder has no known explanation. That table is the source of V, J and clone size, and D and trimming were worked out from the DNA. The sample has about 120,000 clones on record, about 75% of them singletons. The leading ten clones occupy approximately 12% of the sample.

Material for sequencing was PBMCs. The sequence was collected from a woman in her 40s in good health and CMV-seropositive. The sequence is built from TRBV30 and TRBJ1-1, and possibly TRBD1, on 5 matching bases. CDR3 reads: CAWGPFREWLGVPRNTEAFF. The sequenced DNA is TGTGCCTGGGGTCCCTTCAGGGAATGGCTTGGTGTACCTCGGAACACTGAAGCTTTCTTT. Joined to the reference TRBV30 and TRBJ1-1 proteins, this CDR3 gives the full variable domain: SQTIHQWPATLVQPVGSPLSLECTVEGTSNPNLYWYRQAAGRGLQLLFYSVGIGQISSEVPQNLSASRPQDRQFILSSKKLLLSDSGFYLCAWGPFREWLGVPRNTEAFFGQGTRLTVV.